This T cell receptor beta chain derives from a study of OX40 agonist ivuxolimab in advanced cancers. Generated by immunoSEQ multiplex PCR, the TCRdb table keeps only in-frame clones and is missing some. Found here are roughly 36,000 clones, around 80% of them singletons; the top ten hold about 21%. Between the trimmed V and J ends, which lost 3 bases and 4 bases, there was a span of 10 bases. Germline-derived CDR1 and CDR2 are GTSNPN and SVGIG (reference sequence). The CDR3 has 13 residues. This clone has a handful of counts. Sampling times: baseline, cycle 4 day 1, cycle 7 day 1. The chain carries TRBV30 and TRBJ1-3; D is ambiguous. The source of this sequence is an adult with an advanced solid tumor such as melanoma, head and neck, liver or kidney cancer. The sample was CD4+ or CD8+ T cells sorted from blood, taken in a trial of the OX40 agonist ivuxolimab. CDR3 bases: TGTGCCTGGAGCCCCGGCTCCGGAAACACCATATATTTT. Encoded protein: CAWSPGSGNTIYF.